What follows is one T cell receptor (beta chain) and its context. Its antigen specificity is not known. No much larger clone is present one base from it, and per-base qualities are unavailable. TCRbeta CDR3 regions were amplified from genomic DNA by means of the immunoSEQ Assay, a bias-controlled multiplex PCR. Per the original workflow: The number of nucleated cells in each sample was estimated by amplification of reference gene primers within the assay. To quantify the absolute abundance of each unique TCRbeta CDR3 rearrangement, sequence reads were collapsed and filtered. For each sample, productive Simpson clonality was calculated as the square root of Simpson's diversity index over productive rearrangements. TCRdb mirrors the immuneACCESS table, restricted to in-frame sequences. Some clones are absent from its copies; in checked studies, under half trace to an unresolved V gene, and the reason for the others is unknown. That table gives V, J and clone size, and the DNA gave D and trimming. A total of about 200,000 clones appear in this sample, 85% to 95% of them only once. The ten largest clones represent roughly 0.7% of the sample.

In Seattle, one collaborating source enrolled patients while the infection was active and tracked those patients longitudinally over the course of disease. Collaborating institutions collected whole blood in K2EDTA tubes following their own protocols. For TCRbeta analysis, collaborators shipped samples as frozen whole blood, isolated PBMCs, or DNA extracted from either of those sample types. The sample comes from a study of blood T cell repertoires in COVID-19 (dated by TCRdb to the early 2020s). At the level of the whole study: Collaborator samples came from the United States, Italy and Spain and covered acute and convalescent phases of COVID-19. The material from the prospective study consisted of cDNA or gDNA derived from T cells, B-cell-depleted T cells, or PBMCs. Samples were obtained from the ongoing ImmuneRACE study (first 160 participants) and from about 1,300 subjects provided by 6 global collaborators. The repertoires were released in a freely available public database meant as a resource for research on the immune response to SARS-CoV-2. Deeply sampled blood TCRbeta repertoires from subjects exposed to, actively infected with, or recovered from COVID-19 were included in the dataset. Where HLA class I and class II types were available, the types were taken from metadata supplied by the sample provider, not from assay-based typing. A de-identified subject ID, COVID-19 status, age in years and sex were almost always included in the sample metadata. Paper-wide results and their limitations: Clinical and demographic metadata were provided uncurated, with the amount varying by source and participant.

The germline V gene (reference sequence) sets CDR1 to SEHNR and CDR2 to FQNEAQ. V loses 6 bases at its end and J loses 6 bases; junction bases beyond the gene matches: 11. The CDR3 numbers 14 residues from cysteine through phenylalanine. The kept DNA is CDR3 alone, 42 bases in frame from the first base. Here the chain combines TRBV7-9 and TRBJ2-7, with 7 junctional bases fitting TRBD1. Sequenced material: peripheral blood. The TCR comes from a man younger than 45 with COVID-19, enrolled during active disease. The DNA is as follows: TGTGCCAGCAGGTCTCTGCGACAGGGTCTCGAGCAGTACTTC. Its protein product is CASRSLRQGLEQYF. Outside the CDR3, residues come from the reference TRBV7-9 and TRBJ2-7 proteins, so the full variable domain is: DTGVSQNPRHKITKRGQNVTFRCDPISEHNRLYWYRQTLGQGPEFLTYFQNEAQLEKSRLLSDRFSAERPKGSFSTLEIQRTEQGDSAMYLCASRSLRQGLEQYFGPGTRLTVT.